The entry below describes one T cell receptor (beta chain). The sample carries other DNA sequences with the same CDR3. This sample is part of a study of blood T cell repertoires in COVID-19. Study-level background: COVID-19 samples collected from the United States, Italy and Spain covered acute and convalescent phases. The analysed material was cDNA or gDNA that came from T cells, B-cell-depleted T cells, or PBMCs.

V shed 3 bases and J shed 6 bases, with 9 bases lying between them. The CDR3 length is 13 residues. Authors' methods: Estimation of nucleated cell counts was performed using reference gene primer amplification. Some clones are missing from TCRdb's copy, which holds only in-frame ones; the method was immunoSEQ multiplex PCR. D and trimming were read from the DNA, whereas the V and J calls and clone size are those reported in that table. Altogether under 300,000 clones are present, 65% to 80% being singletons, with the ten largest covering under 4.5%. This receptor was taken from a woman in her thirties or forties with active or convalescent COVID-19. The chain links TRBV12-3 or TRBV12-4 to TRBJ1-5; D gene unclear. Specimen: peripheral blood. The CDR3, as DNA: TGTGCCAGCAGTTTTGGAGGGTTTCAGCCCCAGCATTTT. Translated, it gives CASSFGGFQPQHF.